The entry below gives a single TCR beta chain sequence along with its context. Other DNA sequences of this sample code for an identical CDR3. This record comes from a study of control samples from healthy donors and cancer patients. TCRdb keeps only in-frame clones here, not all; method: immunoSEQ multiplex PCR. The sample consists of more than 120,000 clones, 91% of them appearing once. Sequenced input: blood. The TCR was taken from a man aged 25 to 40 in good health.

The CDR3 loop reads CASSLAGETTDTQYF. The CDR3 DNA follows: TGTGCCAGCAGCCTAGCGGGGGAGACCACAGATACGCAGTATTTT. V and J are TRBV3-1 (or the pseudogene TRBV3-2) and TRBJ2-3, with 9 nucleotides matching TRBD2. CDR1 is LGHDT and CDR2 is YNNKEL in the germline V gene (reference sequence). V shed 4 bases and J 2 bases; nucleotides not matched to a gene: 4. The CDR3 has 15 residues.